The 30 T cell receptor beta chains in this list originate from one sample, sequenced in a study of control samples from healthy donors and cancer patients. Data came from immunoSEQ multiplex PCR; TCRdb stores just in-frame clones and leaves some out. The sample shows tens of thousands of clones, approximately 89% of them seen only once. The sequenced material came from PBMCs. The receptor set was obtained from a woman in her thirties or forties with head and neck cancer.

V usage is TRBV29-1 and J usage is TRBJ2-1, with 9 bases fitting TRBD2. Germline V gives CDR1 SQVTM, CDR2 ANQGSEA. The V gene end was trimmed by 5 bases and the J gene end by 4 bases; junction bases not matched to a gene: 3. The CDR3 consists of 13 residues. The DNA for the CDR3 is TGCAGCGTTCGACTAGCGGATTACAATGAGCAGTTCTTC. Translating gives CSVRLADYNEQFF.

The chain is built from TRBV16 and TRBJ1-1, with D unclear. V was cut by 5 bases and J by 7 bases, with 23 bases left in between. There are 16 residues in the CDR3. The germline V gene has CDR1 KGHSY and CDR2 FQNENV. The CDR3: CASSAQWRSLGVEAFF. In DNA, the CDR3 is TGTGCCAGCAGCGCACAATGGCGGAGTCTAGGAGTTGAAGCTTTCTTT.

The chain couples TRBV12-3 or TRBV12-4 to TRBJ1-4, with D unclear. V shed 5 bases and J shed 4 bases, with 2 bases lying between them. This CDR3 has 11 residues. This chain's CDR3 is CASSDNEKLFF. CDR3 in DNA: TGTGCCAGCAGTGATAATGAAAAACTGTTTTTT.

The CDR3, as DNA: TGTGCCAGCAGCCCGGGACTCTACGAGCAGTACTTC. Encoded protein: CASSPGLYEQYF. The V gene is TRBV12-3 or TRBV12-4, the J gene TRBJ2-7, with a tentative D call TRBD2 (6 bases). The CDR3 sequence is 12 residues long. Trimming removed 6 bases from V and 3 bases from J, with 9 bases in between.

This chain links TRBV5-1 with TRBJ1-1; 8 positions agree with TRBD1. This CDR3 comprises 14 residues. The trim removed 6 bases at V and 1 base at J, leaving 5 bases unmatched. Per germline, CDR1 SGHRS and CDR2 YFSETQ. The CDR3 DNA reads as TGCGCCAGCAACCGGGACAGGTCGAACACTGAAGCTTTCTTT. Protein: CASNRDRSNTEAFF.

The chain recombines TRBV11-3 with TRBJ2-3, with no clear D. The CDR3 runs 13 residues. The germline gives CDR1 SGHNT, CDR2 YENEEA. Trimming removed 5 bases at V and 1 base at J, with 7 bases between. CDR3 nucleotide sequence: TGTGCCAGCAGCCACCGGGGCACAGATACGCAGTATTTT. This encodes CASSHRGTDTQYF.

The chain couples TRBV28 to TRBJ1-1; TRBD1 is a possible D gene (6 bases). Trimming stripped 3 bases from V and 0 bases from J, with 14 bases between. This CDR3 spans 16 amino acids. The germline gives CDR1 MDHEN, CDR2 SYDVKM. CDR3 DNA sequence: TGTGCCAGCAGTTTCTACGGGACACCATTGAACACTGAAGCTTTCTTT. Amino acid sequence: CASSFYGTPLNTEAFF.

J is TRBJ2-1 and V is TRBV2; D is unresolved. CDR1 is SNHLY, CDR2 FYNNEI, per germline. V was clipped by 6 bases and J by 3 bases, with 9 bases between them. This CDR3 is 13 amino acids long. The CDR3 sequence is CASRSRIYNEQFF. For the CDR3, the DNA is TGTGCCAGCAGGAGCCGGATCTACAATGAGCAGTTCTTC. The complete variable domain, with remaining parts taken from reference TRBV2 and TRBJ2-1, reads EPEVTQTPSHQVTQMGQEVILRCVPISNHLYFYWYRQILGQKVEFLVSFYNNEISEKSEIFDDQFSVERPDGSNFTLKIRSTKLEDSAMYFCASRSRIYNEQFFGPGTRLTVL.

The chain uses TRBV5-1 and TRBJ1-2, with 10 nucleotides matching TRBD1. Germline V gives CDR1 SGHRS, CDR2 YFSETQ. The CDR3 consists of 16 residues. V trimming: 0 bases; J trimming: 4 bases; junction bases outside the gene matches: 6. CDR3: CASSLGARDRGYGYTF. The CDR3 bases are TGCGCCAGCAGCTTGGGGGCTCGGGACAGGGGCTATGGCTACACCTTC.

The V call is TRBV5-1, the J call TRBJ2-3; D gene unclear. Germline V gives CDR1 SGHRS, CDR2 YFSETQ. Trimming cost V 0 bases and J 3 bases, with 5 bases left between them. The CDR3 is 13 residues long. The CDR3 is CASSLGATDTQYF. CDR3 DNA: TGCGCCAGCAGCTTGGGCGCAACAGATACGCAGTATTTT.

The chain employs TRBV30 and TRBJ2-7, with TRBD1 matching over 12 bases. With V trimmed by 2 bases and J by 2 bases, 10 bases remained unmatched. The CDR3 loop spans 17 amino acids. Germline CDR1 and CDR2: GTSNPN and SVGIG (reference sequence). CDR3 in amino acids: CAWSSGTGGPLAYEQYF. The DNA for the CDR3 is TGTGCCTGGAGTTCGGGGACAGGGGGCCCCCTGGCCTACGAGCAGTACTTC.

The CDR3 reads CASSDAQGGNTIYF. CDR3 nucleotide sequence: TGTGCCAGCAGCGATGCGCAGGGTGGAAACACCATATATTTT. V and J are TRBV7-9 and TRBJ1-3, with D possibly matching TRBD1 (5 bases). The CDR3 covers 14 residues. Germline CDR1 is SEHNR and CDR2 is FQNEAQ (reference sequence). Trimming removed 5 bases from V and 3 bases from J, with 11 bases in between.

The chain employs TRBV5-1 and TRBJ2-6; D possibly corresponds to TRBD1 (5 bases). The CDR3 is 14 residues long. With 7 bases removed from V and 0 bases from J, the gap between germline ends came to 8 bases. Looked up from germline, CDR1 is SGHRS and CDR2 is YFSETQ. CDR3 residues: CASDRYSGANVLTF. In DNA, the CDR3 is TGCGCCAGCGACAGATACTCTGGGGCCAACGTCCTGACTTTC.

The rearrangement joins TRBV29-1 to TRBJ1-1; D is ambiguous. The CDR3 spans 13 residues. Germline CDR1 is SQVTM and CDR2 is ANQGSEA. V shed 5 bases and J shed 0 bases, with 10 bases lying between them. CDR3 coding DNA: TGCAGCGTTAGTTTTCGAATGAACACTGAAGCTTTCTTT. Amino acids: CSVSFRMNTEAFF.

The chain has TRBV4-1 and TRBJ1-6; D unclear. CDR3 length: 14 amino acids. V was pared by 4 bases and J by 6 bases, with 10 bases between. CDR1 is MGHRA, CDR2 YSYEKL, per germline. The DNA of the CDR3 is TGCGCCAGCAGCCGCGCTGACCGTAATTCACCCCTCCACTTT. Encoded protein: CASSRADRNSPLHF.

The chain has TRBV30 and TRBJ2-7; TRBD2 matches 11 bases. Germline loops: CDR1 GTSNPN, CDR2 SVGIG (reference sequence). The CDR3 spans 15 residues. After removal of 5 bases from V and 3 bases from J, the junction contained 9 bases not matched to a gene. CDR3 sequence (DNA): TGTGCCTGGGGTTTCCCGGGACTAGCGGTCTACGAGCAGTACTTC. This sequence encodes CAWGFPGLAVYEQYF. Together with reference TRBV30 and TRBJ2-7, the CDR3 gives the full variable domain: SQTIHQWPATLVQPVGSPLSLECTVEGTSNPNLYWYRQAAGRGLQLLFYSVGIGQISSEVPQNLSASRPQDRQFILSSKKLLLSDSGFYLCAWGFPGLAVYEQYFGPGTRLTVT.

The table lists this clone with a count of one. The chain joins TRBV27 to TRBJ2-1; 7 bases map to TRBD1. Unmatched junction bases numbered 10, after V lost 5 bases and J lost 9 bases. The length of the CDR3 is 14 residues. Germline loops: CDR1 MNHEY, CDR2 SMNVEV (reference sequence). The CDR3 region has the DNA TGTGCCAGCAGTCCCCGTACAGGGGTAAGTGAGCAGTTCTTC. This encodes CASSPRTGVSEQFF.

The chain employs TRBV7-6 and TRBJ1-5; the D gene is possibly TRBD1 (5 bases). The germline V gene encodes CDR1 SGHVS and CDR2 FNYEAQ. The CDR3 consists of 15 residues. V lost 0 bases and J 1 base, leaving 7 bases between the germline ends. CDR3 amino acids: CASSLAEGSNQPQHF. For the CDR3, the DNA is TGTGCCAGCAGCTTAGCGGAGGGGAGCAATCAGCCCCAGCATTTT.

The chain recombines TRBV10-3 with TRBJ2-2, with D perhaps matching TRBD2 (5 bases). Per the germline V gene, CDR1 is ENHRY and CDR2 is SYGVKD. Trimming shortened V by 10 bases and J by 3 bases, and 18 bases separated the two germline ends. CDR3 length: 15 amino acids. The CDR3 loop is CATSSGSSDTGELFF. The DNA of the CDR3 is TGTGCCACCTCATCGGGGAGCTCAGACACCGGGGAGCTGTTTTTT.

This clone was counted a single time. CDR3 residues: CASSRGMETQYF. In nucleotides, the CDR3 is TGTGCCAGCAGTAGGGGTATGGAGACCCAGTACTTC. The rearrangement uses TRBV12-3 or TRBV12-4 and TRBJ2-5; D is possibly TRBD1 (5 bases). V was shortened by 5 bases and J by 5 bases, with 9 bases between the two germline ends. CDR3 length: 12 amino acids.

The chain is built from TRBV5-1 and TRBJ1-3, with no clear D. Germline values: CDR1 SGHRS, CDR2 YFSETQ. The CDR3 is 12 amino acids. V was shortened by 2 bases and J by 4 bases, with 4 bases between the two germline ends. The CDR3 protein is CASSFSGNTIYF. CDR3 DNA: TGCGCCAGCAGCTTTTCCGGAAACACCATATATTTT.

The chain recombines TRBV28 with TRBJ2-3; D is uncertain. Germline V gene sequence: CDR1 MDHEN, CDR2 SYDVKM. V was trimmed by 3 bases and J by 10 bases, leaving 8 bases between them. CDR3 size: 11 residues. The CDR3 reads CASSLVGAQYF. The CDR3 region has the DNA TGTGCCAGCAGTTTGGTCGGTGCGCAGTATTTT.

This chain uses TRBV9 with TRBJ1-1, with D perhaps TRBD1 (5 bases). V was trimmed by 1 base and J by 3 bases, leaving 7 bases between them. The CDR3 runs to 13 residues. Germline V CDR1 and CDR2: SGDLS, YYNGEE. This CDR3 is CASSVQQDTEAFF. The CDR3 nucleotides read TGTGCCAGCAGCGTACAACAGGACACTGAAGCTTTCTTT.

CDR3 in amino acids: CASSQGLSYEQYF. Written as DNA, the CDR3 is TGTGCCAGCAGCCAAGGCCTCTCCTACGAGCAGTACTTC. V is TRBV3-1 (or the pseudogene TRBV3-2) and J is TRBJ2-7; D unresolved. The germline gives CDR1 LGHDT, CDR2 YNNKEL (reference sequence). This CDR3 has 13 residues. The V and J ends lost 1 base and 0 bases respectively, with 4 bases between them.

The chain employs TRBV19 and TRBJ2-5; 9 positions agree with TRBD2. The CDR3 totals 15 residues. Germline CDR1 LNHDA, CDR2 SQIVND (reference sequence). V dropped 6 bases and J dropped 9; count of bases not matched to a gene: 14. For the CDR3, the DNA is TGTGCCAGTAGAACCGGGACTAGCTACAAAGGGGCCCAGTACTTC. It is translated as CASRTGTSYKGAQYF. The whole variable domain, filled in from reference TRBV19 and TRBJ2-5, reads DGGITQSPKYLFRKEGQNVTLSCEQNLNHDAMYWYRQDPGQGLRLIYYSQIVNDFQKGDIAEGYSVSREKKESFPLTVTSAQKNPTAFYLCASRTGTSYKGAQYFGPGTRLLVL.

With regard to this clone: This sample includes further DNA sequences coding for the same CDR3. The CDR3 DNA reads TGTGCCAGCAGCTTGGAGTCTGATAATTCACCCCTCCACTTT. It specifies CASSLESDNSPLHF. V usage is TRBV5-5 and J usage is TRBJ1-6; no clear D gene. CDR1 and CDR2 from the germline V gene are SGHKS and YYEKEE (reference sequence). V lost 0 bases and J lost 5, with 6 bases in between. This CDR3 has 14 residues.

The V gene is TRBV5-1, the J gene TRBJ1-6; 7 bases are shared with TRBD1. Trimming cost V 4 bases and J 2 bases; bases outside gene matches: 12. From germline, CDR1 is SGHRS and CDR2 YFSETQ. The CDR3 runs to 18 residues. The CDR3 here is CASSRTEQGKPYNSPLHF. The CDR3 bases are TGCGCCAGCAGCCGCACGGAACAGGGGAAGCCCTATAATTCACCCCTCCACTTT.

The chain links TRBV4-1 to TRBJ1-6, with 7 bases matching TRBD1. Germline trimming cut 0 bases from V and 6 bases from J; bases unmatched to any gene: 8. Germline V gene lookup returns CDR1 MGHRA and CDR2 YSYEKL. The length of the CDR3 is 17 residues. CDR3 region: CASSQDLRTGINSPLHF. CDR3 nucleotides: TGCGCCAGCAGCCAAGATCTGCGGACAGGTATTAATTCACCCCTCCACTTT.

The chain couples TRBV6-5 to TRBJ2-7, with 7 bases aligning to TRBD2. With 2 bases clipped from V and 5 bases from J, the junction kept 9 bases outside the gene matches. The CDR3 covers 15 residues. Germline V gene data show CDR1 as MNHEY and CDR2 as SVGAGI. The CDR3 DNA reads as TGTGCCAGCAGTTACAAGCGAGCGGGATTCGACGAGCAGTACTTC. This encodes CASSYKRAGFDEQYF.

The V and J genes are TRBV9 and TRBJ2-2; D is possibly TRBD1 or TRBD2 (5 bases each). Between the trimmed V and J ends, which lost 7 bases and 5 bases, there was a span of 18 bases. The CDR3 has 15 residues. The germline V gene encodes CDR1 SGDLS and CDR2 YYNGEE. The CDR3 spells CASARQGVGTGELFF. The CDR3 coding sequence is TGTGCCAGCGCTAGGCAGGGAGTCGGAACCGGGGAGCTGTTTTTT.